The clone carrying this T cell receptor (beta chain) has just a few counts. The record originates from a study of PD-1 blockade in classical Hodgkin lymphoma. Every patient was affected by relapse after autologous stem cell transplantation, while exposure to brentuximab vedotin was not uniform. Assay used: immunoSEQ multiplex PCR; TCRdb lists only in-frame clones, some missing. The sample has roughly 61,000 clones, approximately 90% seen once. The CDR3 has 15 amino acids. Germline CDR1 and CDR2: SSHAT and FNYEAQ (reference sequence). Trimming took 5 bases from V and 5 from J, leaving 16 bases between them.

This sample comprised peripheral blood mononuclear cells (PBMCs), obtained before the second cycle of nivolumab. The rearrangement joins TRBV7-7 to TRBJ1-5; D not resolved. The source of this sequence is a human donor with classical Hodgkin lymphoma. In DNA form, the CDR3 reads TGTGCCAGCAGCCAAGAGGGTAGCAGAGATCAGCCCCAGCATTTT. Residues: CASSQEGSRDQPQHF.